One sample yielded the 24 T cell receptor delta chains listed below, sequenced in a study of γδ T cells in repeated Plasmodium falciparum infection. Vgamma9/Vdelta2+ and Vdelta2-negative gammadelta T cells were flow-sorted from PBMC for bulk sequencing. TCRdb re-called the multiplex PCR reads through CATT. The sample gives 80,000 to 95,000 delta-chain clones, 1.4% to 1.5% of which show up once; around 8.1% is in the top ten. Sequencing input: gamma-delta T cells from blood. These receptor sequences come from a pool of human donors (malaria-infected and uninfected, not separated).

The sample holds a few counts of this clone. TCRdb pairs this DNA with a much larger clone's protein that differs at residue 8, likely a read error; the protein shown was translated from the DNA. The J gene went uncalled, whereas the V gene is TRAV23/DV6. There are 10 residues in the CDR3. Germline V lookup: CDR1 NTAFDY, CDR2 IRPDVSE (reference sequence). The CDR3 DNA reads TGTGCAGCAAGCTCGCGACAGGTGTTTTTC. Its translation is CAASSRQVFF.

This clone has more than one count but fewer than ten. The mismatch at residue 6 between this DNA's translation and the TCRdb protein of a much larger clone likely reflects a read error; the protein shown is translated from the DNA. This sequence joins TRDV3 and TRDJ2; TRDD3 might be the D (6 bases). The CDR3 extends over 15 amino acids. The V end was cut by 2 bases, the J end by 0 bases, with 13 bases between. Germline V gene sequence: CDR1 TVYSNPD, CDR2 GDNSRS (reference sequence). The CDR3 reads CAFAGITSLTAQLFF. DNA of the CDR3: TGTGCCTTTGCCGGGATAACCTCTTTGACAGCACAACTCTTCTTT.

On this clone itself: TCRdb assigns this DNA the protein of a much larger clone, which departs from its translation at residue 11; this likely reflects a read error, and the protein shown comes from translating the DNA. The V call is TRDV2, the J call TRDJ1; TRDD3 matches 13 bases. Germline V lookup: CDR1 GEAIGNYY, CDR2 EKD. The CDR3 is made up of 15 amino acids. Unmatched junction bases numbered 7, after V lost 3 bases and J lost 7 bases. CDR3 nucleotides: TGTGCCTGTGACGCATTACTGGGGGATACGCCTAAACTCATCTTT. Translating gives CACDALLGDTPKLIF.

This clone came up a few times. A far larger clone differs by one base, so this is likely a read error. Within the sample, other DNA sequences also encode this same CDR3. The chain employs TRDV3 and TRDJ1, with D unclear. Per germline, CDR1 TVYSNPD and CDR2 GDNSRS (reference sequence). Trimming stripped 1 base from V and 1 base from J, with 16 bases between. The CDR3 has 15 residues. CDR3 in amino acids: CAFIRLRDSTDKLIF. CDR3 sequence (DNA): TGTGCCTTTATTCGTTTGAGGGACTCCACCGATAAACTCATCTTT.

This clone was detected many times. TCRdb shows a much larger clone's protein in place of this DNA's translation, and the two differ at residue 16, likely through a read error; the protein shown is translated from the DNA. This chain joins TRDV1 and TRDJ1, with 7 bases aligning to TRDD3. The germline V gene encodes CDR1 TSWWSYY and CDR2 QGS. The CDR3 has 22 amino acids. V was pared by 1 base and J by 1 base, with 24 bases of the junction left unmatched. The CDR3 region has the DNA TGTGCTCTTGGGGAACGCGCCAACAGGTCCAACTGGGGCCGATGCCTCACCGATAAACTCATCTTT. Protein product: CALGERANRSNWGRCLTDKLIF.

This clone occurred a few times. TCRdb pairs this DNA with a much larger clone's protein that differs at residue 4, likely a read error; the protein shown was translated from the DNA. The chain carries TRDV1 and TRDJ1; weak D call: TRDD1 (5 bases). CDR1 TSWWSYY and CDR2 QGS come from the germline V gene. The CDR3 sequence is 15 residues long. V was shortened by 8 bases and J by 0 bases, with 16 bases between the two germline ends. CDR3 nucleotides: TGTGCTCTTAGGGGCAAATACACGGACACCGATAAACTCATCTTT. It encodes CALRGKYTDTDKLIF.

This clone was observed many times. Given a far larger clone just one base away, this is likely a sequencing read error. Different DNA sequences within this sample yield the same CDR3. This chain uses TRDV2 with TRDJ2; 12 nucleotides agree with TRDD3. Germline assignment: CDR1 GEAIGNYY and CDR2 EKD. The CDR3 covers 14 residues. The CDR3 nucleotides are TGTGCCTGTGATCCACTGGGGGATACAGCACAGCTCTTCTTT. Protein product: CACDPLGDTAQLFF.

About this clone: A much larger clone is a single base away; this may be a read error. The V and J genes are TRDV2 and TRDJ3; D is possibly TRDD3 (5 bases). Because TCRdb records no J gene, it was assigned here through a match of the DNA to germline. This CDR3 region has 18 residues. Looked up from germline, CDR1 is GEAIGNYY and CDR2 is EKD. CDR3 protein: CACDTVEASSWDTRQMFF. The DNA of the CDR3 is TGTGCCTGTGACACCGTGGAGGCTAGCTCCTGGGACACCCGGCAGATGTTTTTC.

This clone was recorded a few times. TCRdb's protein, taken from a much larger clone, differs from this DNA's translation at residue 18, likely owing to a read error; the protein displayed comes from the DNA. The gene calls are TRDV2 and TRDJ3; TRDD3 matches 11 bases. CDR3 length: 23 residues. Germline V gene data show CDR1 as GEAIGNYY and CDR2 as EKD. The CDR3 here is CACDTVDLGDTFVGSWDARQMFF. The CDR3 region has the DNA TGTGCCTGTGACACCGTGGACCTGGGGGATACTTTTGTGGGCTCCTGGGACGCCCGACAGATGTTTTTC.

Comment on this clone: The protein recorded in TCRdb matches a much larger clone and deviates from this DNA's translation at residue 14, suggesting a read error; the protein here is obtained by translating the DNA. This sequence joins TRDV2 and TRDJ1, with 13 nucleotides matching TRDD3. Germline CDR1 reads GEAIGNYY; CDR2 reads EKD. V shed 0 bases and J 0 bases; nucleotides not matched to a gene: 15. The CDR3 covers 21 residues. The CDR3 loop is CACDTPLRNTGGYVNTDKLIF. In nucleotides, the CDR3 is TGTGCCTGTGACACCCCCCTACGAAATACTGGGGGATACGTGAACACCGATAAACTCATCTTT.

To note about this clone: The mismatch at residue 12 between this DNA's translation and the TCRdb protein of a much larger clone likely reflects a read error; the protein shown is translated from the DNA. The genes are TRDV1 and TRDJ1, with unresolved D. No J gene was available from TCRdb, and it was assigned here by a germline match of the DNA. In germline, CDR1 is TSWWSYY, CDR2 QGS. Trimming removed 0 bases at V and 0 bases at J, with 20 bases between. CDR3 length equals 19 residues. CDR3 coding DNA: TGTGCTCTTGGGGAACTCCCCTTAGGATGGCACGCCGACACCGATAAACTCATCTTT. As protein: CALGELPLGWHADTDKLIF.

There are many counts of this clone. The V and J genes are TRDV1 and TRDJ1; 7 nucleotides match TRDD3. Germline CDR1 is TSWWSYY and CDR2 is QGS. This CDR3 region has 17 residues. The V segment lost 0 bases and the J segment 3 bases; nucleotides outside the gene matches: 10. The CDR3 spells CALGELSDVGIPDKLIF. CDR3 coding DNA: TGTGCTCTTGGGGAACTGAGTGACGTCGGGATACCCGATAAACTCATCTTT.

This clone has more than one count but fewer than ten. This likely came from a read error, as a far larger clone is one base away. Distinct nucleotide sequences in the sample also encode this CDR3. The chain recombines TRDV2 with TRDJ3; tentative D call: TRDD3 (5 bases). Here the J gene came from matching the DNA to germline, since TCRdb omits it. Per the germline V gene, CDR1 is GEAIGNYY and CDR2 is EKD. The length of the CDR3 is 20 residues. V shed 1 base and J shed 0 bases, with 18 bases lying between them. CDR3 amino acids: CACDTLGDFTLSWDTRQMFF. CDR3 sequence (DNA): TGTGCCTGTGACACTCTAGGGGACTTCACCCTCTCCTGGGACACCCGACAGATGTTTTTC.

Regarding this clone: It differs at one base from a far larger clone, so likely a read error. Other DNA sequences in the sample encode the same CDR3. The chain joins TRDV2 to TRDJ1, with a possible D match to TRDD3 (6 bases). In the absence of a J gene in TCRdb, the DNA was matched to germline to assign it here. Between the trimmed V and J ends, which lost 0 bases and 2 bases, there was a span of 24 bases. CDR3 length equals 19 residues. CDR1 is GEAIGNYY, CDR2 EKD, per germline. As DNA, the CDR3 is TGTGCCTGTGACACCTTGTTCGGGGGGACGTCAGAGGGGACCGATAAACTCATCTTT. Its translation is CACDTLFGGTSEGTDKLIF.

This clone was detected a few times. The protein held in TCRdb is that of a much larger clone and does not match this DNA's translation at residue 7, likely because of a read error; the protein shown is translated from the DNA. The chain employs TRDV2 and TRDJ1; 8 bases match TRDD3. TCRdb is silent on the J gene; assignment here came from matching the DNA to germline. Germline CDR1 reads GEAIGNYY; CDR2 reads EKD. This CDR3 has 19 amino acids. V dropped 3 bases and J dropped 3; count of bases not matched to a gene: 20. Here the CDR3 reads CACDPLHTGGPTASDKLIF. In nucleotides, the CDR3 is TGTGCCTGTGACCCCCTGCATACTGGGGGCCCCACCGCCTCCGATAAACTCATCTTT.

This clone was counted at least ten times. The chain uses TRDV1 and TRDJ1, with D possibly TRDD3 on 10 matching bases. Assignment of the J gene here rests on matching the DNA to germline, because TCRdb gives none. The CDR3 is made up of 17 amino acids. V lost 5 bases, J lost 8 bases, and 27 bases lay in between. Germline V CDR1 and CDR2: TSWWSYY, QGS. Written as DNA, the CDR3 is TGTGCTCTTGGGCCCCCTTCCTACGTACTGGGGGATGGCAAACTCATCTTT. This gives the protein CALGPPSYVLGDGKLIF.

This clone was detected many times. The protein held in TCRdb is that of a much larger clone and does not match this DNA's translation at residue 7, likely because of a read error; the protein shown is translated from the DNA. V gene TRDV2 combines with J gene TRDJ1; 7 bases are a match to TRDD3. TCRdb lists no J gene, so it was determined here by aligning the DNA to germline. V dropped 1 base and J dropped 3; count of bases not matched to a gene: 19. CDR3 size: 19 residues. The germline CDR1 and CDR2 sequences are GEAIGNYY and EKD. CDR3 amino acids: CACDTLCGGHPFEPDKLIF. The CDR3 DNA follows: TGTGCCTGTGACACATTGTGTGGGGGACACCCTTTCGAGCCCGATAAACTCATCTTT.

As concerns this clone: Since a far larger clone is one base different, this is likely a read error. The sample carries other DNA sequences with the same CDR3. A V gene of TRDV1 was called, but no J gene was assigned; TRDD3 was called by the table and not checked on the DNA. The CDR3 sequence is 21 residues long. The germline CDR1 and CDR2 sequences are TSWWSYY and QGS. The chain's CDR3 is CALGEEGAFPILGDRSDKLIF. The CDR3, as DNA: TGTGCTCTTGGGGAGGAAGGGGCCTTCCCAATACTGGGGGATAGATCGGATAAACTCATCTTC.

A word on this clone: A read error is likely here: a far larger clone is one base away. The same CDR3 arises from other DNA sequences in this sample as well. The chain recombines TRDV1 with TRDJ1; TRDD3 matches 8 bases. TCRdb leaves out the J gene; it was filled in here by matching the DNA to germline. CDR3 length equals 20 residues. Germline values: CDR1 TSWWSYY, CDR2 QGS. V lost 0 bases, J lost 1 base, and 16 bases stayed unmatched. This chain's CDR3 is CALGELPSGYWGWGTDKLIF. CDR3 nucleotides: TGTGCTCTTGGGGAACTGCCTAGCGGTTACTGGGGGTGGGGCACCGATAAACTCATCTTT.

This clone was recorded a few times. The amino acid sequence in TCRdb belongs to a much larger clone and departs from this DNA's translation at residue 14, likely a sequencing read error; the sequence shown is translated from the DNA. The chain recombines TRDV2 with TRDJ1, with 12 bases matching TRDD3. Since TCRdb gives no J gene, matching the DNA to germline was used here to assign it. This CDR3 comprises 21 residues. The V segment lost 0 bases and the J segment 0 bases; nucleotides outside the gene matches: 16. Germline V lookup: CDR1 GEAIGNYY, CDR2 EKD. The CDR3 loop reads CACDTVTGGYTIPPHTDKLIF. CDR3 bases: TGTGCCTGTGACACCGTTACTGGGGGATACACCATTCCTCCCCACACCGATAAACTCATCTTT.

This clone was seen more than once but under ten times. It differs at one base from a far larger clone, so likely a read error. This sample also contains other DNA sequences that code for the same CDR3. V usage is TRDV2 and J usage is TRDJ3; D is possibly TRDD3 (5 bases). TCRdb leaves out the J gene; it was filled in here by matching the DNA to germline. Germline-derived CDR1 and CDR2 are GEAIGNYY and EKD. The CDR3 length is 19 residues. This CDR3 reads CACDTGMLGGTWDTRQMFF. Written as DNA, the CDR3 is TGCGCCTGTGACACCGGGATGCTCGGAGGGACCTGGGACACCCGACAGATGTTTTTC.

This clone showed up just a few times. TCRdb records a much larger clone's protein for this DNA, with a difference at residue 12 that likely arises from a read error; the protein given is the translation of the DNA. The V and J genes are TRDV2 and TRDJ3, with TRDD3 matching 13 bases. Because TCRdb records no J gene, it was assigned here through a match of the DNA to germline. The V and J ends lost 2 bases and 2 bases, in that order; junction bases with no gene match: 8. Looked up from germline, CDR1 is GEAIGNYY and CDR2 is EKD. CDR3 length equals 20 residues. CDR3 DNA sequence: TGTGCCTGTGACAGTACTGGGGGATACGCAAGCCCCTGGGACACCCGACAGATGTTTTTC. Its protein product is CACDSTGGYASPWDTRQMFF.

This clone has a handful of counts. This likely came from a read error, as a far larger clone is one base away. Other DNA sequences from this sample encode an identical CDR3 as well. The chain carries TRDV1 and TRDJ1; D possibly corresponds to TRDD3 (5 bases). The CDR3 has 14 residues. From germline, CDR1 is TSWWSYY and CDR2 QGS. CDR3 residues: CALGELPLGDKLIF. Here the CDR3 DNA reads TGTGCTCTCGGGGAACTGCCATTGGGGGATAAACTCATCTTT.

This clone appeared a few times. TCRdb's listed protein matches a much larger clone and diverges from this DNA's translation at residue 18, likely through a read error; the protein shown comes from the DNA. The chain couples TRDV1 to TRDJ1; 7 positions agree with TRDD3. Assignment of the J gene here rests on matching the DNA to germline, because TCRdb gives none. This CDR3 spans 21 amino acids. Germline V CDR1 and CDR2: TSWWSYY, QGS. The CDR3: CALGEPTPPLYWGMYTDELIF. CDR3 nucleotides: TGTGCTCTTGGGGAACCCACCCCCCCTTTGTACTGGGGCATGTACACCGATGAACTCATCTTT.